This T cell receptor beta chain was captured by sequencing in a study of blood T cell repertoires in COVID-19. On the study more broadly: Both acute and convalescent COVID-19 samples were obtained from the United States, Italy and Spain. From T cells, B-cell-depleted T cells, or PBMCs came the material, which was cDNA or gDNA.

This clone was seen more than once but under ten times. Recruited during active infection, patients (from Seattle) were subsequently followed longitudinally. The authors' processing: Researchers report that nucleated cell counts were estimated from reference gene primer amplification. Assay used: immunoSEQ multiplex PCR; TCRdb lists only in-frame clones, some missing. The V and J calls and the clone size are those of that table, but D and trimming were determined from the DNA. In the table there are some 370,000 clones, more than 70% of which are singletons. V shed 2 bases, J shed 7 bases, and the junction held 1 base outside the gene matches. The CDR3 totals 13 residues.

This chain links TRBV12-3 or TRBV12-4 with TRBJ1-5; 8 nucleotides align to TRBD1. The receptor was derived from a young woman with COVID-19, enrolled during active disease. Source material: peripheral blood. DNA of the CDR3: TGTGCCAGCAGTTTAACAGGGGGACAGCCCCAGCATTTT. Its protein is CASSLTGGQPQHF.